This is a list of T cell receptor beta chains from one sample in a study of blood T cell repertoires in COVID-19. Data came from immunoSEQ multiplex PCR; TCRdb stores just in-frame clones and leaves some out. The data hold some 110,000 clones, with around 85% observed a single time. Sequencing was done on a sample of peripheral blood. All receptors come from a woman aged 80 or older with COVID-19, enrolled during active disease. The CDR3 runs from the conserved cysteine through the conserved F or W. The D gene is left open where the match is weak. Expanded clones are given a class, and other clones once, few, many or no size at all.

len | d_gene | j_gene | v_gene | abundance | CDR3aa | CDR3nt
15 | TRBD2 | TRBJ2-1 | TRBV3-1/TRBV3-2 | once | CASSQVAGSYNEQFF | TGTGCCAGCAGCCAAGTAGCGGGCTCCTACAATGAGCAGTTCTTC
15 | . | TRBJ1-2 | TRBV5-4 | . | CASSPGGTDNYGYTF | TGTGCCAGCAGCCCCGGAGGCACTGATAACTATGGCTACACCTTC
17 | TRBD2 | TRBJ2-3 | TRBV6-1 | . | CASSELAGGPSTDTQYF | TGTGCCAGCAGTGAACTAGCGGGAGGGCCAAGCACAGATACGCAGTATTTT
14 | TRBD1 | TRBJ1-2 | TRBV7-2 | . | CASSHPKGAGGYTF | TGTGCCAGCAGCCACCCAAAGGGGGCCGGGGGCTACACCTTC
15 | . | TRBJ2-3 | TRBV2 | once | CASSDSGSHGDTQYF | TGTGCCAGCAGTGACAGCGGGTCACACGGAGATACGCAGTATTTT
15 | TRBD1 | TRBJ2-7 | TRBV7-2 | . | CASSHRTGGPYEQYF | TGTGCCAGCAGCCACAGGACAGGGGGACCCTACGAGCAGTACTTC
15 | . | TRBJ2-7 | TRBV9 | . | CASSRDPGGTYEQYF | TGTGCCAGCAGCCGCGACCCCGGCGGTACTTACGAGCAGTACTTC
14 | . | TRBJ2-7 | TRBV4-3 | . | CASSQTQGKGEQYF | TGCGCCAGCAGCCAAACACAGGGAAAGGGCGAGCAGTACTTC
12 | . | TRBJ1-5 | TRBV28 | . | CASSLVEQPQHF | TGTGCCAGCAGTTTAGTGGAGCAGCCCCAGCATTTT
13 | . | TRBJ1-6 | TRBV10-3 | . | CAISDRDNSPLHF | TGTGCCATCAGTGACAGGGATAATTCACCCCTCCACTTT
14 | . | TRBJ2-2 | TRBV5-8 | many | CASSLAQNTGELFF | TGTGCCAGCAGCTTGGCACAGAACACCGGGGAGCTGTTTTTT
14 | . | TRBJ1-3 | TRBV5-1 | once | CASSLGQIGNTIYF | TGCGCCAGCAGCTTGGGACAGATTGGAAACACCATATATTTT
18 | . | TRBJ1-2 | TRBV19 | . | CASRGERALSGLNYGYTF | TGTGCCAGTAGAGGTGAACGAGCTTTATCGGGTCTGAACTATGGCTACACCTTC
13 | TRBD1 | TRBJ1-2 | TRBV7-3 | . | CASSPGQGYGYTF | TGTGCCAGCAGCCCAGGACAGGGGTATGGCTACACCTTC
12 | . | TRBJ2-1 | TRBV6-5 | . | CASTDTYNEQFF | TGTGCCAGCACCGACACCTACAATGAGCAGTTCTTC
15 | . | TRBJ2-2 | TRBV4-3 | . | CASSQDRRTTGELFF | TGCGCCAGCAGCCAAGATCGAAGAACAACCGGGGAGCTGTTTTTT
16 | . | TRBJ1-4 | TRBV4-1 | . | CASSQVHSQVGEKLFF | TGCGCCAGCAGCCAAGTCCACAGCCAGGTTGGTGAAAAACTGTTTTTT
16 | TRBD2 | TRBJ2-3 | TRBV27 | . | CASSGPSGTSTDTQYF | TGTGCCAGCAGTGGGCCTAGCGGGACTAGCACAGATACGCAGTATTTT
13 | TRBD1 | TRBJ1-4 | TRBV29-1 | . | CSVEGQGAEKLFF | TGCAGCGTTGAGGGACAGGGGGCGGAAAAACTGTTTTTT
16 | TRBD2 | TRBJ2-3 | TRBV19 | . | CASSIGLAGATDTQYF | TGTGCCAGTAGTATTGGTCTAGCGGGAGCCACAGATACGCAGTATTTT
15 | . | TRBJ2-2 | TRBV19 | . | CASSLLQRNTGELFF | TGTGCCAGTAGTCTGTTACAGAGAAACACCGGGGAGCTGTTTTTT
16 | TRBD2 | TRBJ2-1 | TRBV7-8 | once | CASSLASGGSYNEQFF | TGTGCCAGCAGCTTGGCTAGCGGGGGCTCCTACAATGAGCAGTTCTTC
15 | . | TRBJ2-3 | TRBV3-1/TRBV3-2 | . | CASSRARANTDTQYF | TGTGCCAGCAGCCGAGCGAGGGCCAACACAGATACGCAGTATTTT
14 | TRBD1 | TRBJ2-7 | TRBV29-1 | once | CSVKIRDSVYEQYF | TGCAGCGTTAAGATAAGGGACAGTGTCTACGAGCAGTACTTC
15 | . | TRBJ1-5 | TRBV9 | . | CASSPSGSINQPQHF | TGTGCCAGCAGCCCCTCGGGGTCGATCAATCAGCCCCAGCATTTT
15 | . | TRBJ1-4 | TRBV19 | few | CASNQQEGLGRELFF | TGTGCCAGTAACCAACAGGAGGGCCTGGGGCGCGAACTGTTTTTT
17 | TRBD1 | TRBJ2-6 | TRBV19 | . | CATTDRARSSGANVLTF | TGTGCCACCACGGACAGGGCTCGGAGCTCTGGGGCCAACGTCCTGACTTTC
15 | TRBD1 | TRBJ1-5 | TRBV2 | . | CASRAGTGSHQPQHF | TGTGCCAGCAGAGCCGGGACAGGGAGCCATCAGCCCCAGCATTTT
15 | TRBD1 | TRBJ1-5 | TRBV28 | . | CASSARGQGHQPQHF | TGTGCCAGCAGCGCAAGGGGACAGGGCCATCAGCCCCAGCATTTT
12 | . | TRBJ2-3 | TRBV28 | . | CASTNPADTQYF | TGTGCCAGCACCAATCCAGCAGATACGCAGTATTTT
17 | . | TRBJ2-2 | TRBV7-9 | . | CASSLADGTPHTGELFF | TGTGCCAGCAGCTTAGCCGACGGGACACCGCACACCGGGGAGCTGTTTTTT
18 | TRBD2 | TRBJ2-1 | TRBV5-1 | . | CASSLVPRGFRWDNEQFF | TGCGCCAGCAGCTTGGTGCCGCGGGGGTTTCGATGGGACAATGAGCAGTTCTTC
15 | . | TRBJ2-5 | TRBV7-9 | few | CASSLVTGPQETQYF | TGTGCCAGCAGCTTAGTTACAGGACCTCAAGAGACCCAGTACTTC
17 | TRBD2 | TRBJ2-1 | TRBV4-3 | . | CASSHSLAGGSYNEQFF | TGCGCCAGCAGCCACTCACTAGCGGGAGGTTCCTACAATGAGCAGTTCTTC
15 | . | TRBJ2-7 | TRBV28 | . | CASRWGGALKNEQYF | TGTGCCAGCAGGTGGGGGGGGGCGCTTAAAAACGAGCAGTACTTC
14 | . | TRBJ1-4 | TRBV24-1 | . | CATSDAGGRGKLFF | TGTGCCACCAGTGATGCCGGGGGAAGGGGAAAACTGTTTTTT
15 | . | TRBJ2-5 | TRBV3-1/TRBV3-2 | . | CASSQDQRRSETQYF | TGTGCCAGCAGCCAAGATCAGAGGAGGAGCGAGACCCAGTACTTC
15 | TRBD2 | TRBJ2-3 | TRBV4-1 | . | CASSHRTSGTDTQYF | TGCGCCAGCAGCCACCGGACTAGCGGAACAGATACGCAGTATTTT
17 | TRBD1 | TRBJ1-3 | TRBV9 | . | CASSVYDRASSGNTIYF | TGTGCCAGCAGCGTCTATGACAGGGCAAGCTCTGGAAACACCATATATTTT
14 | . | TRBJ2-3 | TRBV7-9 | few | CASSPSTSTDTQYF | TGTGCCAGCAGCCCTAGTACTAGCACAGATACGCAGTATTTT
14 | TRBD1 | TRBJ1-6 | TRBV6-5 | . | CASSSGTANSPLHF | TGTGCCAGCAGTTCCGGGACAGCGAATTCACCCCTCCACTTT
13 | . | TRBJ2-2 | TRBV19 | . | CASTIGGPGELFF | TGTGCCAGTACGATAGGAGGCCCCGGGGAGCTGTTTTTT
11 | . | TRBJ2-1 | TRBV5-1 | . | CASSISGEQFF | TGCGCCAGCAGCATTAGCGGCGAGCAGTTCTTC
14 | TRBD2 | TRBJ2-7 | TRBV7-9 | . | CASSLLADHYEQYF | TGTGCCAGCAGCTTACTAGCGGACCACTACGAGCAGTACTTC
15 | . | TRBJ2-1 | TRBV5-8 | few | CASTAGWSSYNEQFF | TGTGCCAGCACCGCGGGCTGGAGCTCCTACAATGAGCAGTTCTTC